This TCR beta chain was found in a study of PD-1 blockade in classical Hodgkin lymphoma. Across the whole study: It was nivolumab at 3 mg/kg, given intravenously every 2 weeks, that patients received.

As to this clone: Its antigen is not identified.

Study-level points and caveats: The baseline diversity of complete responders showed similarity to that of newly diagnosed patients. Reports described newly diagnosed patients as having lower baseline TCR diversity than healthy donors.

In every patient, relapse followed autologous stem cell transplantation, while exposure to brentuximab vedotin differed. The CDR3 totals 15 residues. J lost 0 bases, V lost 1 base, and 1 base had no gene match. CDR1 and CDR2 from the germline V gene are MNHEY and SMNVEV (reference sequence). This table comes from immunoSEQ multiplex PCR, and its TCRdb copy is limited to in-frame clones, with some not included. The sample holds almost 100,000 clones, over 85% seen once. This specimen was peripheral blood mononuclear cells (PBMCs), taken at baseline. This sequence joins TRBV27 and TRBJ2-3; 7 bases line up with TRBD1. The origin of this receptor is a human donor with classical Hodgkin lymphoma. The DNA of the CDR3 is TGTGCCAGCAGTTTATGGGGACAGAGCACAGATACGCAGTATTTT. Protein product: CASSLWGQSTDTQYF.